This T cell receptor beta chain was identified in a study of shared clonotypes between healthy human individuals. Produced via immunoSEQ multiplex PCR; TCRdb's table is partial and in-frame only. The sample carries about 640,000 clones, approximately 79% recorded once. Splitting the CD4+ cells yielded a CD45RA+ naive subset and a CD45RA-negative memory subset. The V gene end was trimmed by 7 bases and the J gene end by 4 bases; junction bases not matched to a gene: 13. The CDR3 is 16 amino acids. Germline CDR1 reads LNHDA; CDR2 reads SQIVND (reference sequence). The rearrangement joins TRBV19 to TRBJ2-7, with 10 bases that match TRBD1. The specimen sequenced was memory CD4+ T cells sorted from blood. Subset: CD45RA-negative fraction. The TCR sequence derives from a woman under 40 in good health. CDR3 in amino acids: CASTRDSTGGRYEQYF. CDR3 nucleotides: TGTGCCAGTACAAGGGACTCGACAGGGGGCAGGTACGAGCAGTACTTC.